The source of this T cell receptor (beta chain) is a study of neoadjuvant anti-PD-1 for oral cavity cancer (dated by TCRdb to the early 2020s). Study-wide context: Before curative-intent surgical resection, most patients were given three to four biweekly doses of nivolumab at 3 mg/kg. There were 12 patients in the parent correlative cohort, and the response rate was over 25%. Patients with complete response, partial response or stable disease by RECIST 1.1 were defined as responders, whereas patients with progression were defined as non-responders. A fourth nivolumab dose was given around day 43 to patients without progression, and definitive surgical resection was performed in those patients on days 50-56. Here is what the overall study found, with its caveats: TCR analyses included only a few patients per response group, and the authors called for larger cohorts for validation. After neoadjuvant nivolumab, significantly higher T cell clonality (Gini index) was found within PBMCs in non-responders than in responders. A higher pretreatment blood Treg/Th17 ratio correlated with both higher pretreatment blood TCRbeta clonality and lower post-treatment tumor TCRbeta clonality.

The sample's time point, from its label and the paper: before neoadjuvant nivolumab. None of the patients had received prior systemic or radiation treatment, and all were newly diagnosed with stage II-IVA oral cavity squamous cell carcinoma. Everyone in the cohort had locally advanced, HPV-negative oral cavity squamous cell carcinoma. No culture maintenance or expansion was done, as the peripheral blood mononuclear cells went straight to analysis. The samples were drawn from a longitudinal correlative study tied to a single-arm phase II trial testing neoadjuvant nivolumab in oral cavity squamous cell carcinoma. Subject-matched pre- and post-treatment PBMCs and tumors from three responders and three non-responders underwent genomic DNA-based TCRbeta sequencing. Peripheral blood mononuclear cells were drawn once before nivolumab treatment and a second time after treatment, when surgery took place. The Maxwell RSC DNA from Cells kit was used to extract genomic DNA from PBMCs.

For deep sequencing of PBMC libraries, mostly around 520 ng of input genomic DNA was used, and six replicates were run per sample. The immunoSEQ hsTCRbeta kit was used to prepare TCRbeta libraries according to the manufacturer's instructions. Sequencing of the completed libraries took place using an Illumina NovaSeq 6000 S4 flow cell after they had been pooled to about 3 nM. Under the source paper's analysis protocol: The immunoSEQ Analyzer was used for raw data preprocessing and quality control. The analysis was limited to productive rearrangements, and each clonotype was defined by a unique CDR3 amino acid sequence. Using the R package tcR, the researchers computed the Gini-Simpson index as their estimate of repertoire clonality. Student's t test was used to compare Gini indices, while Pearson correlation assessed associations with tumor size change. TCRdb stores this immuneACCESS table with in-frame sequences only. Part of the clones is absent; in the studies checked, under half of the shortfall reflects unresolved V genes, and no reason is known for the rest. V, J and clone size were drawn from that table, and D and trimming were deduced from the DNA. For this sample the table gives around 20,000 clones, of which approximately 70% were detected only once. Jointly, the top ten make up around 2.6% of the sample.

As for this clone: The antigen this receptor binds is unknown. No much larger clone exists at a distance of one base, and base qualities are not known.

The CDR3 sequence holds 13 residues, the cysteine and phenylalanine included. Of the read, only the CDR3 DNA is kept; its 39 bases are in frame from base 1. CDR1 and CDR2, looked up from the germline V gene (reference sequence), are MNHEY and SMNVEV. The germline ends are 12 bases apart after V is trimmed by 2 bases and J by 8 bases. This TCR was sampled from a person aged 40 to 85 with oral cavity squamous cell carcinoma. The material was PBMCs, obtained before nivolumab (anti-PD-1) treatment. Recombination joined TRBV27 with TRBJ2-5; the D segment might be TRBD1 or TRBD2, since each matches 5 bases. The sequenced DNA is TGTGCCAGCAGTTTAGGGACGGACCATACCCAGTACTTC. This is translated as CASSLGTDHTQYF.